One and the same sample provided the 24 T cell receptor beta chains below, sequenced in a study of blood T cell repertoires in COVID-19. Repertoires were generated with immunoSEQ multiplex PCR, while TCRdb's copy carries only in-frame clones and drops some. Of some 380,000 clones listed, approximately 88% are singletons. The material sequenced was PBMCs or T cells enriched from blood (not recorded which). These receptors all stem from a woman aged 40 to 50 with acute COVID-19.

The chain couples TRBV19 to TRBJ1-2, with D possibly TRBD1 on 6 matching bases. Trimming stripped 7 bases from V and 4 bases from J, with 10 bases between. From germline, CDR1 is LNHDA and CDR2 SQIVND (reference sequence). CDR3 size: 12 residues. This CDR3 is CASIQGFYGYTF. The DNA for the CDR3 is TGTGCCAGTATACAGGGCTTCTATGGCTACACCTTC.

This clone was seen just once. The chain joins TRBV5-1 to TRBJ1-1; a weak D match, TRBD1 (5 bases). CDR1 SGHRS and CDR2 YFSETQ come from the germline V gene. The CDR3 has 14 residues. Deletions cut 4 bases from V and 1 base from J, with 11 bases between. Written as DNA, the CDR3 is TGCGCCAGCAGCGAACGTGGGGCGAACACTGAAGCTTTCTTT. Translation gives CASSERGANTEAFF.

V and J are TRBV2 and TRBJ1-1, with D unresolved. Germline CDR1 SNHLY, CDR2 FYNNEI. The CDR3 contains 15 residues. V dropped 7 bases and J dropped 1 base, with 16 bases sitting between them. The CDR3 nucleotides are TGTGCCAGCACCCCCCTTCAGGCAGGGAACACTGAAGCTTTCTTT. It specifies CASTPLQAGNTEAFF. The full variable domain, rest sourced from reference TRBV2 and TRBJ1-1, is EPEVTQTPSHQVTQMGQEVILRCVPISNHLYFYWYRQILGQKVEFLVSFYNNEISEKSEIFDDQFSVERPDGSNFTLKIRSTKLEDSAMYFCASTPLQAGNTEAFFGQGTRLTVV.

The CDR3 region has the DNA TGTGCCAGCAGCATGCAGGGGTGGGTTGATAACTATGGCTACACCTTC. It encodes CASSMQGWVDNYGYTF. V and J are TRBV21-1 and TRBJ1-2; the D call of TRBD1 is as the table states it, not checked on the DNA. TRBV21-1 is described as a pseudogene. CDR3 length equals 16 residues.

This rearrangement joins TRBV19 to TRBJ1-3; TRBD1 is a possible D gene (5 bases). CDR3 length: 15 amino acids. V gave up 8 bases and J gave up 0 bases, with 14 bases separating them. In germline, CDR1 is LNHDA, CDR2 SQIVND (reference sequence). The CDR3 nucleotides read TGTGCCAGTCGCAGACAGCCATACTCTGGAAACACCATATATTTT. Residues: CASRRQPYSGNTIYF.

The chain is built from TRBV28 and TRBJ1-6, with D unresolved. Germline-derived CDR1 and CDR2 are MDHEN and SYDVKM. This CDR3 comprises 14 residues. Trimming stripped 5 bases from V and 2 bases from J, with 7 bases between. CDR3 residues: CASSPGTYNSPLHF. The CDR3 coding sequence is TGTGCCAGCAGTCCGGGGACCTATAATTCACCCCTCCACTTT.

The chain has TRBV5-1 and TRBJ2-6; possible D gene TRBD1, 6 bases. CDR1 and CDR2 from the germline V gene are SGHRS and YFSETQ. Trimming removed 3 bases from V and 0 bases from J, with 10 bases in between. The CDR3 has 16 residues. The CDR3 DNA follows: TGCGCCAGCAGCTCGAGGGACACCTCTGGGGCCAACGTCCTGACTTTC. Translation gives CASSSRDTSGANVLTF.

J is TRBJ1-1 and V is TRBV9; 8 nucleotides match TRBD1. J gave up 5 bases and V 3 bases, and 3 bases lay outside the gene matches. The CDR3 has 13 amino acids. Germline CDR1 is SGDLS and CDR2 is YYNGEE. CDR3 sequence: CASSATGETEAFF. The CDR3 DNA follows: TGTGCCAGCAGCGCGACAGGGGAAACTGAAGCTTTCTTT.

V and J are TRBV4-2 and TRBJ2-5; 7 bases align to TRBD2. Per germline, CDR1 LGHNA and CDR2 YNFKEQ. The CDR3 is made up of 16 amino acids. V trimming: 2 bases; J trimming: 4 bases; junction bases outside the gene matches: 10. The CDR3 spells CASSQSLRDYGETQYF. DNA of the CDR3: TGTGCCAGCAGCCAATCACTTAGGGACTACGGAGAGACCCAGTACTTC.

This chain joins TRBV24-1 and TRBJ2-3; 9 bases align to TRBD1. Trimming removed 9 bases from V and 4 bases from J; junction bases left unmatched: 10. The CDR3 extends over 15 amino acids. CDR1 and CDR2 (germline): KGHDR, SFDVKD. The DNA of the CDR3 is TGTGCCACCCAACCCGGGACAGGGTGGGCAGATACGCAGTATTTT. The encoded protein is CATQPGTGWADTQYF.

The chain employs TRBV4-1 and TRBJ2-7; TRBD1 matches at 9 bases. V lost 1 base, J lost 5 bases, and 15 bases stayed unmatched. CDR1 and CDR2 from the germline V gene are MGHRA and YSYEKL. There are 18 residues in the CDR3. Here the CDR3 reads CASSQGGLVGTGLHEQYF. The CDR3 DNA is TGCGCCAGCAGCCAAGGGGGGCTCGTAGGGACAGGGTTACACGAGCAGTACTTC.

The DNA of the CDR3 is TGTGCCAGCAGTTACGGGGCAGAAACGCACTATGGCTACACCTTC. Translated, it gives CASSYGAETHYGYTF. The chain recombines TRBV6-5 with TRBJ1-2, with D perhaps TRBD1 (5 bases). CDR1 is MNHEY, CDR2 SVGAGI, per germline. This CDR3 region has 15 residues. V lost 2 bases and J 3 bases, leaving 13 bases between the germline ends.

The rearrangement uses TRBV27 and TRBJ1-6; TRBD1 matches 10 bases. V lost 6 bases, J lost 7 bases, and 6 bases stayed unmatched. This CDR3 spans 15 amino acids. Germline V gene lookup returns CDR1 MNHEY and CDR2 SMNVEV (reference sequence). DNA of the CDR3: TGTGCCAGCAGCCGGGTGGACAGGGGGAATTCACCCCTCCACTTT. Residues: CASSRVDRGNSPLHF.

The CDR3 loop is CASSHRDGYTF. The CDR3 region has the DNA TGCGCCAGCAGCCATCGGGATGGCTACACCTTC. The gene calls are TRBV4-1 and TRBJ1-2; D gene ambiguous. This CDR3 comprises 11 residues. Germline V gives CDR1 MGHRA, CDR2 YSYEKL. Deletions cut 3 bases from V and 6 bases from J, with 5 bases between.

This clone was seen once. V and J are TRBV6-4 and TRBJ1-1; a possible D gene is TRBD1 (5 bases). Germline V gives CDR1 MRHNA, CDR2 SNTAGT. The CDR3 spans 14 residues. The ends were cut back, 5 bases at V and 4 bases at J, with 14 bases in the middle. The CDR3 spells CASSFQGGSTEAFF. Here the CDR3 DNA reads TGTGCCAGCAGTTTCCAGGGAGGGAGCACTGAAGCTTTCTTT.

The chain joins TRBV5-4 to TRBJ1-1, with 9 bases that match TRBD1. The V gene end was trimmed by 7 bases and the J gene end by 5 bases; junction bases not matched to a gene: 6. This CDR3 spans 13 amino acids. Looked up from germline, CDR1 is SGHNT and CDR2 is YYREEE (reference sequence). This CDR3 reads CASLGGTGTEAFF. The CDR3 DNA sequence: TGTGCCAGCTTGGGCGGGACAGGGACTGAAGCTTTCTTT.

The chain has TRBV6-5 and TRBJ1-1, with D unclear. The V gene lost 8 bases and the J gene lost 1 base, with 11 bases spanning the gap. Looked up from germline, CDR1 is MNHEY and CDR2 is SVGAGI. This CDR3 is 13 amino acids long. The CDR3: CASFQVGNTEAFF. The CDR3 DNA reads as TGTGCCAGCTTTCAGGTGGGGAACACTGAAGCTTTCTTT.

The V gene is TRBV19, the J gene TRBJ1-6; 7 bases map to TRBD1. J gave up 12 bases and V 7 bases, and 6 bases lay outside the gene matches. Per the germline V gene, CDR1 is LNHDA and CDR2 is SQIVND (reference sequence). The CDR3 has 12 amino acids. CDR3 nucleotides: TGTGCCAGTAAAACAGGGGCTGAACCCCTCCACTTT. Its translation: CASKTGAEPLHF.

This chain links TRBV3-1 (or the pseudogene TRBV3-2) with TRBJ2-5; 11 bases line up with TRBD1. V lost 7 bases and J lost 6; bases outside the gene matches: 10. The CDR3 has 15 amino acids. Germline CDR1 LGHDT, CDR2 YNNKEL (reference sequence). The CDR3 is CASIGRTGGGKTQYF. CDR3 nucleotides: TGTGCCAGCATTGGTCGGACAGGGGGCGGGAAGACCCAGTACTTC.

The rearrangement links TRBV15 to TRBJ1-2; D perhaps matches TRBD1 (6 bases). Germline V gene lookup returns CDR1 LNHNV and CDR2 YYDKDF (reference sequence). The CDR3 totals 14 residues. V gave up 1 base and J gave up 8 bases, with 14 bases separating them. Here the CDR3 reads CATSRVTQGQGYTF. CDR3 sequence (DNA): TGTGCCACCAGCAGAGTAACACAGGGTCAAGGCTACACCTTC.

Only one count was recorded for this clone. V is TRBV18 and J is TRBJ1-4, with D maybe TRBD1 (5 bases). The CDR3 contains 14 residues. The V gene lost 6 bases and the J gene lost 3 bases, with 11 bases spanning the gap. CDR1 and CDR2 (germline): KGHSH, LQKENI. The CDR3 DNA follows: TGTGCCAGCTCGATCACAGGTTCTAATGAAAAACTGTTTTTT. Translating gives CASSITGSNEKLFF. The complete variable domain, with remaining parts taken from reference TRBV18 and TRBJ1-4, reads NAGVMQNPRHLVRRRGQEARLRCSPMKGHSHVYWYRQLPEEGLKFMVYLQKENIIDESGMPKERFSAEFPKEGPSILRIQQVVRGDSAAYFCASSITGSNEKLFFGSGTQLSVL.

The rearrangement uses TRBV10-3 and TRBJ1-1; D is undetermined. Germline CDR1 is ENHRY and CDR2 is SYGVKD. The CDR3 sequence is 13 residues long. The V end lost 6 bases, the J end lost 0 bases, and 8 bases lay between the germline ends. This CDR3 is CAISAQLNTEAFF. DNA of the CDR3: TGTGCCATCAGCGCACAGCTGAACACTGAAGCTTTCTTT.

The V and J genes are TRBV21-1 and TRBJ1-5; the table's TRBD1 call for D was not verified on the DNA. TRBV21-1 is recorded as a pseudogene. The CDR3 has 19 residues. The CDR3 coding sequence is TGTGCCAGCAGCAAGTGGACAGGGGGAGTTCCCTGCACTTGTCAGCCCCAGCATTTT. Protein product: CASSKWTGGVPCTCQPQHF.

In the case of this clone: The sample carries other DNA sequences with the same CDR3. The chain has TRBV5-1 and TRBJ2-3; 8 nucleotides align to TRBD1. Germline-derived CDR1 and CDR2 are SGHRS and YFSETQ. With 4 bases clipped from V and 4 bases from J, the junction kept 5 bases outside the gene matches. The CDR3 is made up of 14 amino acids. The DNA for the CDR3 is TGCGCCAGCAGCCCACGGACAGGGCCAGATACGCAGTATTTT. This gives the protein CASSPRTGPDTQYF.